The 10 T cell receptor beta chains below come from one sample, sequenced in a study of blood T cell repertoires in COVID-19. Sequenced by immunoSEQ multiplex PCR; TCRdb stores in-frame clones only, minus some. Among 100,000 to 150,000 clones listed, 70% to 90% were seen once. Sequencing used peripheral blood. Every receptor here comes from an elderly woman with acute or convalescent COVID-19.

This chain joins TRBV9 and TRBJ1-1, with a tentative D call TRBD1 (6 bases). With 3 bases removed from V and 0 bases from J, the gap between germline ends came to 9 bases. The CDR3 totals 14 residues. CDR1 and CDR2 (germline): SGDLS, YYNGEE. For the CDR3, the DNA is TGTGCCAGCAGCGCGGGGACATTGAACACTGAAGCTTTCTTT. This gives the protein CASSAGTLNTEAFF.

V is TRBV4-2 and J is TRBJ2-1, with a tentative D call TRBD2 (6 bases). V was pared by 2 bases and J by 0 bases, with 8 bases between. Germline CDR1 LGHNA, CDR2 YNFKEQ. This CDR3 comprises 15 residues. The CDR3 is CASSQRGSSYNEQFF. In nucleotides, the CDR3 is TGTGCCAGCAGCCAACGGGGGAGCTCCTACAATGAGCAGTTCTTC.

The CDR3 nucleotides are TGTGCCAGCAGCTTGGTGTCTAGCGGGAACGAGCAGTACTTC. Protein product: CASSLVSSGNEQYF. The rearrangement joins TRBV5-6 to TRBJ2-7; 9 bases fit TRBD2. Germline V gene sequence: CDR1 SGHDT, CDR2 YYEEEE. The CDR3 length is 14 residues. V lost 0 bases and J lost 5; bases outside the gene matches: 3.

V and J are TRBV12-3 or TRBV12-4 and TRBJ2-1, with no clear D. The CDR3 is 11 amino acids. The V gene lost 4 bases and the J gene lost 15 bases, with 13 bases spanning the gap. The CDR3 coding sequence is TGTGCCAGCAGTTCCCTAATGAGCATGTTCTTC. It translates to CASSSLMSMFF.

The V and J genes are TRBV7-9 and TRBJ2-6; 12 nucleotides align to TRBD2. Per the germline V gene, CDR1 is SEHNR and CDR2 is FQNEAQ (reference sequence). Germline trimming cut 5 bases from V and 4 bases from J; bases unmatched to any gene: 6. The CDR3 has 17 residues. The chain's CDR3 is CASSAGTSGRGANVLTF. DNA of the CDR3: TGTGCCAGCAGCGCCGGGACTAGCGGGCGGGGGGCCAACGTCCTGACTTTC.

This sequence joins TRBV6-6 and TRBJ2-1; 11 bases align to TRBD2. From germline, CDR1 is MNHNY and CDR2 SVGAGI (reference sequence). The CDR3 runs to 17 residues. The junction had 10 bases not matched to a gene; V was cut back by 5 bases and J by 4 bases. The chain's CDR3 is CASSLRSTSGIYNEQFF. CDR3 nucleotides: TGTGCCAGCAGTCTACGCTCGACTAGCGGGATATACAATGAGCAGTTCTTC.

CDR3 sequence reads: CASSPSSRYRNEQFF. Here the CDR3 DNA reads TGTGCCAGCAGCCCCTCTAGCCGTTATAGGAATGAGCAGTTCTTC. V is TRBV3-1 (or the pseudogene TRBV3-2) and J is TRBJ2-1; tentative D call: TRBD2 (5 bases). The CDR3 runs 15 residues. V dropped 4 bases and J dropped 7 bases, with 17 bases sitting between them. Germline values: CDR1 LGHDT, CDR2 YNNKEL (reference sequence).

The CDR3 region has the DNA TGTGCCATCAGGGACAGGGATGTGGGGGGCTACACCTTC. Residues: CAIRDRDVGGYTF. The rearrangement links TRBV10-3 to TRBJ1-2; 8 bases fit TRBD1. CDR3 length equals 13 residues. The J segment lost 8 bases and the V segment lost 6 bases, leaving 8 bases of the junction unmatched. CDR1 and CDR2 (germline): ENHRY, SYGVKD.

The chain joins TRBV5-1 to TRBJ1-2, with D perhaps matching TRBD1 (6 bases). CDR1 is SGHRS and CDR2 is YFSETQ in the germline V gene. V was trimmed by 5 bases and J by 2 bases, leaving 10 bases between them. CDR3 length equals 13 residues. The CDR3 DNA sequence: TGCGCCAGCAGGGTAACAGGGAACTATGGCTACACCTTC. Translation: CASRVTGNYGYTF.

The chain recombines TRBV6-6 with TRBJ1-3; maybe TRBD1 (5 bases). V was pared by 5 bases and J by 3 bases, with 11 bases between. Germline V lookup: CDR1 MNHNY, CDR2 SVGAGI (reference sequence). The CDR3 is 14 amino acids. CDR3 DNA: TGTGCCAGCAGTAGGGGCCTCCTTGGAAACACCATATATTTT. As protein: CASSRGLLGNTIYF.